These T cell receptor beta chains were read from a single sample in a study of graft-versus-host responses after intestinal transplantation. Generated by immunoSEQ multiplex PCR, the TCRdb table keeps only in-frame clones and is missing some. Seen here are tens of thousands of clones, about 95% observed once, and the top ten hold over 0.2%. For these TCRs, the target antigens are not known. The sequenced sample was unstimulated CD8+ T cells sorted from spleen or lymph node cells, obtained before transplant. All receptors derive from a human donor who was the organ donor for an intestinal transplant. The CDR3 runs from the conserved cysteine through the conserved F or W.

CDR3 length,J gene,V gene,CDR3 protein
15,TRBJ2-7,TRBV6-5,CASSHIQGIDYEQYF
14,TRBJ1-2,TRBV27,CASSSGQSNYGYTF
15,TRBJ1-2,TRBV2,CAIRDRGPIHYGYTF
12,TRBJ1-1,TRBV10-3,CAIGAGGTEAFF
19,TRBJ2-6,TRBV21-1,CASSRPRPGPSSGANVLTF
16,TRBJ1-1,TRBV9,CASSVDSWAKNTEAFF
18,TRBJ2-3,TRBV2,CASSEAKLAEDLTDTQYF
15,TRBJ2-7,TRBV27,CASTPFPGGSYEQYF
14,TRBJ2-2,TRBV7-9,CASSLGGAPGELFF
12,TRBJ1-1,TRBV18,CASSPSFGEAFF
16,TRBJ2-7,TRBV9,CASSPRDFGVWYEQYF
13,TRBJ2-7,TRBV4-1,CASSQGPGYEQYF
12,TRBJ1-5,TRBV27,CASSLPDQPQHF
15,TRBJ2-5,TRBV9,CASSATPGQGETQYF
15,TRBJ1-2,TRBV4-3,CASSQDPGGDYGYTF
18,TRBJ2-1,TRBV9,CASSVADIQVLGRNEQFF
10,TRBJ1-2,TRBV6-6,CASRGLGYTF
11,TRBJ2-3,TRBV30,CAWTASDTQYF
18,TRBJ1-2,TRBV7-2,CASSLEGRDRGGIDGYTF
12,TRBJ2-7,TRBV14,CASSQGPYEQYF
11,TRBJ2-7,TRBV20-1,CSARDFGEQYF
15,TRBJ1-1,TRBV13,CASSLGQGRFTEAFF
13,TRBJ2-7,TRBV7-9,CASSGGSPYEQYF
13,TRBJ1-4,TRBV4-3,CASSRDRGEKLFF
13,TRBJ1-3,TRBV18,CASSPGAGNTIYF
16,TRBJ2-7,TRBV4-3,CASSQGPGQVSYEQYF
17,TRBJ2-7,TRBV28,CASSFSPLTGAAYEQYF
12,TRBJ1-2,TRBV14,CASSPLTGHQTF